The T cell receptor (beta chain) under discussion was sequenced for a study of blood T cell repertoires in COVID-19. Study-wide background: Samples taken during acute and convalescent COVID-19 were collected in the United States, Italy and Spain.

The CDR3 extends over 14 amino acids. V shed 4 bases and J 2 bases; nucleotides not matched to a gene: 5. Germline CDR1 reads SQVTM; CDR2 reads ANQGSEA. Per the study methods: Nucleated cell number was recorded as an estimate derived from reference gene primer amplification. TCRdb's copy holds only in-frame clones and misses some; the assay was immunoSEQ multiplex PCR. D and trimming come from the DNA, and the V and J calls and clone size come from that table. The sample has around 98,000 clones, around 82% seen once. The sample was peripheral blood. The sequence was collected from a man in his 70s with active or convalescent COVID-19. The rearrangement uses TRBV29-1 and TRBJ2-7; 10 nucleotides match TRBD1. CDR3 sequence (DNA): TGCAGCGTTGGGGGGACAGGGGTCCCCTACGAGCAGTACTTC. Protein sequence: CSVGGTGVPYEQYF.